A single T cell receptor beta chain is shown here with its context. The target antigen is unknown. Primers included in the PCR were 60 Vbeta and 13 Jbeta primers. Sequencing used immunoSEQ multiplex PCR; TCRdb keeps in-frame clones, though not all of them. This sample yields 150,000 to 200,000 clones, of which 65% to 90% are seen a single time; less than 2.5% belongs to the top ten. With V trimmed by 5 bases and J by 5 bases, 15 bases remained unmatched. The CDR3 length is 16 residues. Per germline, CDR1 SEHNR and CDR2 FQNEAQ (reference sequence). The data were obtained in a study of cytomegalovirus exposure and HLA in healthy donors. In the study overall: Earlier work reported 100 million or so unique TCR beta sequences from approximately 180 million T cells. Early released data comprised around 79 million unique TCRs from HLA-typed donors.

Notes on the study in general: A highly shared variant cluster was judged a likely technical artifact.

Sequenced: PBMCs. The receptor was derived from a woman in her forties or fifties in good health and CMV-seronegative. This chain connects TRBV7-9 to TRBJ2-7; the match to TRBD1 covers 7 bases. CDR3 DNA: TGTGCCAGCAGCCCACATCCCCGACAGGGTAGCAACGAGCAGTACTTC. Residues: CASSPHPRQGSNEQYF.